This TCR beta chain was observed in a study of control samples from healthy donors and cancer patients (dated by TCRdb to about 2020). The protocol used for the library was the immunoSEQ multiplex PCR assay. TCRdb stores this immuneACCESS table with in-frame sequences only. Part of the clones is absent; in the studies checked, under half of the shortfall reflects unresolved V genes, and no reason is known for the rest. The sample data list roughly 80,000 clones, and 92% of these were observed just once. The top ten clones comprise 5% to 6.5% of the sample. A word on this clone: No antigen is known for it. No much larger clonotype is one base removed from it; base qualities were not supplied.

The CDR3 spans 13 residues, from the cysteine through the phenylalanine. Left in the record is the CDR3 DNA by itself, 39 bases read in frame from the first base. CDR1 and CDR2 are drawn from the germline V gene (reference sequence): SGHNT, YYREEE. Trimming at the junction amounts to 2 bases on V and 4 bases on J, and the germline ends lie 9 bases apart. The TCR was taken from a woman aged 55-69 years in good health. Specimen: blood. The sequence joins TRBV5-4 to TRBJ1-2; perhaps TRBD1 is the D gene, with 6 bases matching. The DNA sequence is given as TGTGCCAGCAGCTTCGACAGGTCCTATGGCTACACCTTC. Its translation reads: CASSFDRSYGYTF. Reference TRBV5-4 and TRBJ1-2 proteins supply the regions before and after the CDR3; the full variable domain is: ETGVTQSPTHLIKTRGQQVTLRCSSQSGHNTVSWYQQALGQGPQFIFQYYREEENGRGNFPPRFSGLQFPNYSSELNVNALELDDSALYLCASSFDRSYGYTFGSGTRLTVV.